This TCR beta chain was sequenced for a study of blood T cell repertoires in COVID-19. V dropped 6 bases and J dropped 8 bases, with 16 bases sitting between them. The CDR3 has 14 residues. Germline values: CDR1 LGHDT, CDR2 YNNKEL (reference sequence). The table came from immunoSEQ multiplex PCR; TCRdb's copy has only in-frame clones and leaves some out. Of a few hundred thousand clones in the sample, 75% to 90% were seen once. Source material: peripheral blood. The chain employs TRBV3-1 (or the pseudogene TRBV3-2) and TRBJ1-4, with a tentative D call TRBD1 (5 bases). The receptor comes from a man younger than 30 with active or convalescent COVID-19. The CDR3 loop is CASSHRERGEKLFF. Written as DNA, the CDR3 is TGTGCCAGCAGTCACCGGGAGAGGGGAGAAAAACTGTTTTTT.